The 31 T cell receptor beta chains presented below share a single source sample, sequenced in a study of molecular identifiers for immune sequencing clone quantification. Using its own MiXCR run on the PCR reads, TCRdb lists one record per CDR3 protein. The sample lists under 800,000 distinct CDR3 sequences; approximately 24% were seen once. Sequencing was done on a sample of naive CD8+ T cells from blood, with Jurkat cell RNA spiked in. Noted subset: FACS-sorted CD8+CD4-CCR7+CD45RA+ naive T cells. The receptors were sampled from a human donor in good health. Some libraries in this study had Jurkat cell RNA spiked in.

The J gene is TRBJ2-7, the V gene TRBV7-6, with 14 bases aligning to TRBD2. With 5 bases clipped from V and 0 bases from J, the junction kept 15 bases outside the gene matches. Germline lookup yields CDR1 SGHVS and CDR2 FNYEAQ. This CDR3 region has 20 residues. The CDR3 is CASSTLMGGLAGVSSYEQYF. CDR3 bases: TGTGCCAGCAGCACCCTCATGGGGGGACTAGCGGGGGTTTCCTCCTACGAGCAGTACTTC. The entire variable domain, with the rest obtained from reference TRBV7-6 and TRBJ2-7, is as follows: GAGVSQSPRYKVTKRGQDVALRCDPISGHVSLYWYRQALGQGPEFLTYFNYEAQQDKSGLPNDRFSAERPEGSISTLTIQRTEQRDSAMYRCASSTLMGGLAGVSSYEQYFGPGTRLTVT.

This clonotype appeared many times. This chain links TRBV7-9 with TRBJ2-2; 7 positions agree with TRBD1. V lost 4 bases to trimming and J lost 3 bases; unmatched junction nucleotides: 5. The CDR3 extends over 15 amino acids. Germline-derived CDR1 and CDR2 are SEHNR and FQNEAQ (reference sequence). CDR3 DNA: TGTGCCAGCAGCTCGGGGACAGTTTACACCGGGGAGCTGTTTTTT. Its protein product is CASSSGTVYTGELFF.

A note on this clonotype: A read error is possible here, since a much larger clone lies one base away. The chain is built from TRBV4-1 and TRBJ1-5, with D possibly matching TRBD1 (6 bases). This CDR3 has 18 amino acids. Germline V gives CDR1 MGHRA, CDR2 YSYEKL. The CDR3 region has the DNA TGCGCCAGCAGCCAAGATGTTTTCGGAAGGGGGGAAGATCAGCCCAAGCATTTT. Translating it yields CASSQDVFGRGEDQPKHF.

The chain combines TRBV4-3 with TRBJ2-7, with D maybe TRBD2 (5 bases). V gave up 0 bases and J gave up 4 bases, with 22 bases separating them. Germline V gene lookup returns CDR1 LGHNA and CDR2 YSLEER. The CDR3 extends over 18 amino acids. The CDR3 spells CASSQETGGSIGIYEQYF. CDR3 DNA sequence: TGCGCCAGCAGCCAAGAAACCGGAGGCAGTATAGGGATTTACGAGCAGTACTTC.

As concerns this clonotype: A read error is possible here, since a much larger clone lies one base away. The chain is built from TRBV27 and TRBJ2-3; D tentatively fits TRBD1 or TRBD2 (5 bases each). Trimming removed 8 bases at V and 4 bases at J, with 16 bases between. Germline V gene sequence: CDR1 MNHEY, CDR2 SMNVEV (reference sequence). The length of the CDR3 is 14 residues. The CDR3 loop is CASPGPAVSDTQYF. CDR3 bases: TGTGCCAGCCCGGGACCAGCGGTTTCAGATACGCAGTATTTT.

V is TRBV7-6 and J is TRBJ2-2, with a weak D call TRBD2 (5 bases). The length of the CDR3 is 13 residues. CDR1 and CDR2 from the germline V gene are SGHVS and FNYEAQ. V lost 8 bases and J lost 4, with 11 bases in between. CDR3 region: CASRDTSTGELFF. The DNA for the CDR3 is TGTGCCAGCCGTGACACTAGCACCGGGGAGCTGTTTTTT.

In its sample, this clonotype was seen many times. CDR3 nucleotides: TGTGCCAGCAGCCCCCGGGAAAACACTGAAGCTTTCTTT. It specifies CASSPRENTEAFF. The rearrangement uses TRBV7-9 and TRBJ1-1; the D is unclear. Looked up from germline, CDR1 is SEHNR and CDR2 is FQNEAQ (reference sequence). V was cut by 5 bases and J by 2 bases, with 9 bases left in between. This CDR3 contains 13 residues.

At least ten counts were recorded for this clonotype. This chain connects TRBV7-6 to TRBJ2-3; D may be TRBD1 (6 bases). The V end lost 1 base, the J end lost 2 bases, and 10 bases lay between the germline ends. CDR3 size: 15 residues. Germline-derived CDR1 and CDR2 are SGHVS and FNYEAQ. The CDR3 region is CASSLGDTDTDTQYF. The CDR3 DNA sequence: TGTGCCAGCAGCTTAGGGGACACGGACACAGATACGCAGTATTTT. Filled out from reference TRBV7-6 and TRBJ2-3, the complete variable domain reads GAGVSQSPRYKVTKRGQDVALRCDPISGHVSLYWYRQALGQGPEFLTYFNYEAQQDKSGLPNDRFSAERPEGSISTLTIQRTEQRDSAMYRCASSLGDTDTDTQYFGPGTRLTVL.

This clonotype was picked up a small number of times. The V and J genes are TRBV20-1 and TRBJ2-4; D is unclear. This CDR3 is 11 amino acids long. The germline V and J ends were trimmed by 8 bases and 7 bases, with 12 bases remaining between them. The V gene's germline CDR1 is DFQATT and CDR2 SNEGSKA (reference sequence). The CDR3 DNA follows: TGCAGTCCTGAAGGGTACAACATTCAGTACTTC. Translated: CSPEGYNIQYF.

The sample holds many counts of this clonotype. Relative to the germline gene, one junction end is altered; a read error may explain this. CDR3 nucleotide sequence: TGCGCCAGCAGCTTGACGGGCGGTTCCTACGAGCAGTACTTC. Residues: CASSLTGGSYEQYF. This chain connects TRBV27 to TRBJ2-7; D unresolved. Per the germline V gene, CDR1 is MNHEY and CDR2 is SMNVEV (reference sequence). This CDR3 is built from 14 residues.

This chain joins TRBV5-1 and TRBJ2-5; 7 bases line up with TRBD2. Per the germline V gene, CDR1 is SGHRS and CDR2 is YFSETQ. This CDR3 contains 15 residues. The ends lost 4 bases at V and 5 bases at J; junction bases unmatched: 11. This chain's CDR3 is CASSAAAGGMETQYF. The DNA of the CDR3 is TGCGCCAGCAGCGCGGCGGCCGGGGGGATGGAGACCCAGTACTTC.

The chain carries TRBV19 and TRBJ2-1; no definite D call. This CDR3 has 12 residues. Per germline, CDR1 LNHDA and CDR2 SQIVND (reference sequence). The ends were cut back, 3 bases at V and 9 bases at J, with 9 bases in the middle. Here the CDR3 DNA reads TGTGCCAGTAGTATCCCATATGGTGAGCAGTTCTTC. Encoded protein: CASSIPYGEQFF.

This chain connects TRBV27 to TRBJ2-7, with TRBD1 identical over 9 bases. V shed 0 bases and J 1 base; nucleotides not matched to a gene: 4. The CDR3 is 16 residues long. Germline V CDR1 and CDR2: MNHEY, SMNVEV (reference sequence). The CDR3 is CASSLSGQGASYEQYF. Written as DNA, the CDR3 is TGTGCCAGCAGTTTATCGGGACAGGGTGCGTCCTACGAGCAGTACTTC.

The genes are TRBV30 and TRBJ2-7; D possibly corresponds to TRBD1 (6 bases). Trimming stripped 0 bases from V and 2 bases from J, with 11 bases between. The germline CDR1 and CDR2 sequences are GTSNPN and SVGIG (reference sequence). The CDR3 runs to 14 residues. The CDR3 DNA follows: TGTGCCTGGAGTGTTCTAACAGGGCCCTACGAGCAGTACTTC. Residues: CAWSVLTGPYEQYF. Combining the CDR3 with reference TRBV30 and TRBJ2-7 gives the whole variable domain SQTIHQWPATLVQPVGSPLSLECTVEGTSNPNLYWYRQAAGRGLQLLFYSVGIGQISSEVPQNLSASRPQDRQFILSSKKLLLSDSGFYLCAWSVLTGPYEQYFGPGTRLTVT.

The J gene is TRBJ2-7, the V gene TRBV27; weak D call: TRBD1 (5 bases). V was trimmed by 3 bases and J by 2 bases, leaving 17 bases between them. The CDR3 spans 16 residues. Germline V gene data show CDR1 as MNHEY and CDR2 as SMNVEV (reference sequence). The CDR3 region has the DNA TGTGCCAGCAGTTTGTACGCAGGGTTAGTGACCTACGAGCAGTACTTC. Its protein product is CASSLYAGLVTYEQYF.

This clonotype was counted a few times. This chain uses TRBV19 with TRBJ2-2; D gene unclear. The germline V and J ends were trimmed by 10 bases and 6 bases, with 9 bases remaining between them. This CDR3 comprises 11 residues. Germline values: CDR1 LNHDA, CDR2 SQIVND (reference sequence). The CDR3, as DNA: TGTGCCACCACCGGGTCCGGGGAGCTGTTTTTT. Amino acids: CATTGSGELFF.

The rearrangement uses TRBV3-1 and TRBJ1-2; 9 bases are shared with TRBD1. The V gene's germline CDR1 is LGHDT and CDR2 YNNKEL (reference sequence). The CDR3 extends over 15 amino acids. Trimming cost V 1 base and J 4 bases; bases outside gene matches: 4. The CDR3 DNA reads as TGTGCCAGCAGCCAAGTGGACAGGGGAACCTATGGCTACACCTTC. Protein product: CASSQVDRGTYGYTF.

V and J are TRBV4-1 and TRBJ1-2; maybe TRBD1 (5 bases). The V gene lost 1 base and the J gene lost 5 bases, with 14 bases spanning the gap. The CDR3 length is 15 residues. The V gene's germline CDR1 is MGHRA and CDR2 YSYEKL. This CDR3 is CASSQGFREHYGYTF. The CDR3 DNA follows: TGCGCCAGCAGCCAAGGATTCAGGGAGCATTATGGCTACACCTTC.

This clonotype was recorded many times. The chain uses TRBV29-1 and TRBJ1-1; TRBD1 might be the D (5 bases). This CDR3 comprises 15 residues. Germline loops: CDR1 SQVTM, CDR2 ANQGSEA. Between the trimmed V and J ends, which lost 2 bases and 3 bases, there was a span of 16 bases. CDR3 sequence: CSVETLTGVDTEAFF. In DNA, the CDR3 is TGCAGCGTTGAAACCCTTACGGGGGTGGACACTGAAGCTTTCTTT.

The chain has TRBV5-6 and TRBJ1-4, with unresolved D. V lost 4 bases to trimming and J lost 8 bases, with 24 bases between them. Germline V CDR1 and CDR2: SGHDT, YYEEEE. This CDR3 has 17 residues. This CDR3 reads CASSPKGLSGVGEKLFF. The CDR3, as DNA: TGTGCCAGCAGCCCCAAAGGACTCAGTGGGGTAGGGGAAAAACTGTTTTTT.

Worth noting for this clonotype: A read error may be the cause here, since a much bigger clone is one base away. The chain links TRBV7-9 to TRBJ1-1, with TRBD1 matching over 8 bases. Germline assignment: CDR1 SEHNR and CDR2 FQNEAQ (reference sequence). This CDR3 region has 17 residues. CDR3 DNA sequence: TGTGCCAGCAGCTCCTCGACTAGGACAGGGAGTAACACTGAAACTTTCTTT. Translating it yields CASSSSTRTGSNTETFF. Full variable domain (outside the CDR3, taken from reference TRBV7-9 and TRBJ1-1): DTGVSQNPRHKITKRGQNVTFRCDPISEHNRLYWYRQTLGQGPEFLTYFQNEAQLEKSRLLSDRFSAERPKGSFSTLEIQRTEQGDSAMYLCASSSSTRTGSNTETFFGQGTRLTVV.

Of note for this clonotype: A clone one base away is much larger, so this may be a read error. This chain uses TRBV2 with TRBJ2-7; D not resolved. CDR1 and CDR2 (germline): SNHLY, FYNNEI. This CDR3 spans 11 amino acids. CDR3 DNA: TGTGCCAGCAGTGAACTGTACGAGCAGTCCTTC. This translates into CASSELYEQSF.

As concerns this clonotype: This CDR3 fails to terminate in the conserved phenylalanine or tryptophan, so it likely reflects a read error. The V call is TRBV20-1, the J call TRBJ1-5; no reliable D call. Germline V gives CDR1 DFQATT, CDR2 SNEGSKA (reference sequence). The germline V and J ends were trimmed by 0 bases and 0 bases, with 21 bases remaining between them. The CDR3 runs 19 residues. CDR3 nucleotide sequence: TGCAGTGCTAGAGATGTGCAGACGGAGATACTTTATAGCAATCAGCCCCAGCATTCT. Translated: CSARDVQTEILYSNQPQHS.

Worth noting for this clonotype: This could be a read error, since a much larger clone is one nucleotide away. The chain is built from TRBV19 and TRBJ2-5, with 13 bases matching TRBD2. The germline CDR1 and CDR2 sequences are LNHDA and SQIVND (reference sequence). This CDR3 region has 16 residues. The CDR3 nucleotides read TGTTCCAGCCGCCGGACTAGCGGGGGACTACAAGAGACCCAGTACTTC. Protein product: CSSRRTSGGLQETQYF.

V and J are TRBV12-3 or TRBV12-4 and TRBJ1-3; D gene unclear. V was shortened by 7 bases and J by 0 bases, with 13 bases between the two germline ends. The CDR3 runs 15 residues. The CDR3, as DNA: TGTGCCAGCAATCCCACAAGGGACTCTGGAAACACCATATATTTT. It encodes CASNPTRDSGNTIYF.

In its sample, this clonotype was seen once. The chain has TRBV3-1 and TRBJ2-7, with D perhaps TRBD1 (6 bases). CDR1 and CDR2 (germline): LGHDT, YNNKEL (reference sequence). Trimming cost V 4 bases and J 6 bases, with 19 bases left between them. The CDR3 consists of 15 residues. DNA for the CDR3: TGTGCCAGCAGCCGAGACCCCGCGCAGGGGACCGAGCAGTACTTC. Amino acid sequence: CASSRDPAQGTEQYF.

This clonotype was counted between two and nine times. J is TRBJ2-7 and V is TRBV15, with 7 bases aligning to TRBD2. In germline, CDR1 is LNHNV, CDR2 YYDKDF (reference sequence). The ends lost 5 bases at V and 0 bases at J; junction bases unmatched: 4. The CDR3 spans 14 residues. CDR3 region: CATSYSGNSYEQYF. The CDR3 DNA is TGTGCCACCAGCTACAGCGGGAACTCCTACGAGCAGTACTTC.

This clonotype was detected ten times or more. This chain's CDR3 is CASSQEVRTPENGYTF. The CDR3, as DNA: TGCGCCAGCAGCCAAGAAGTTAGGACACCCGAGAATGGCTACACCTTC. This rearrangement joins TRBV4-3 to TRBJ1-2; D is perhaps TRBD1 (5 bases). The CDR3 is made up of 16 amino acids. Trimming cost V 0 bases and J 6 bases, with 17 bases left between them. CDR1 and CDR2 (germline): LGHNA, YSLEER.

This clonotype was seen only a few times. Here the CDR3 DNA reads TGCGCCAGCAGCTTGAACGGGATAGACACAGATACGCAGTATTTT. As protein: CASSLNGIDTDTQYF. V and J are TRBV5-1 and TRBJ2-3, with a tentative D call TRBD2 (5 bases). Per germline, CDR1 SGHRS and CDR2 YFSETQ. Trimming cost V 1 base and J 2 bases, with 11 bases left between them. The CDR3 has 15 amino acids.

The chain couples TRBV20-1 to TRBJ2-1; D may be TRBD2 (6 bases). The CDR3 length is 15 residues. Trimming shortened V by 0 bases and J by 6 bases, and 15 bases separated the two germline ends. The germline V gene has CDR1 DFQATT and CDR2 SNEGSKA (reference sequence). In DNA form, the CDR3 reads TGCAGTGCTAGAGACGTACGGGGGTCGGTCAATGAGCAGTTCTTC. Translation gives CSARDVRGSVNEQFF.

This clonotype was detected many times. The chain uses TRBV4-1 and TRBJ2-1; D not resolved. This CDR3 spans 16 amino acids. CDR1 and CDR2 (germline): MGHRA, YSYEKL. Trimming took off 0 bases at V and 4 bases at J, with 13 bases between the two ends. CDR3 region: CASSQDLAAGYNEQFF. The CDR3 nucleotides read TGCGCCAGCAGCCAAGATCTCGCAGCTGGATACAATGAGCAGTTCTTC.